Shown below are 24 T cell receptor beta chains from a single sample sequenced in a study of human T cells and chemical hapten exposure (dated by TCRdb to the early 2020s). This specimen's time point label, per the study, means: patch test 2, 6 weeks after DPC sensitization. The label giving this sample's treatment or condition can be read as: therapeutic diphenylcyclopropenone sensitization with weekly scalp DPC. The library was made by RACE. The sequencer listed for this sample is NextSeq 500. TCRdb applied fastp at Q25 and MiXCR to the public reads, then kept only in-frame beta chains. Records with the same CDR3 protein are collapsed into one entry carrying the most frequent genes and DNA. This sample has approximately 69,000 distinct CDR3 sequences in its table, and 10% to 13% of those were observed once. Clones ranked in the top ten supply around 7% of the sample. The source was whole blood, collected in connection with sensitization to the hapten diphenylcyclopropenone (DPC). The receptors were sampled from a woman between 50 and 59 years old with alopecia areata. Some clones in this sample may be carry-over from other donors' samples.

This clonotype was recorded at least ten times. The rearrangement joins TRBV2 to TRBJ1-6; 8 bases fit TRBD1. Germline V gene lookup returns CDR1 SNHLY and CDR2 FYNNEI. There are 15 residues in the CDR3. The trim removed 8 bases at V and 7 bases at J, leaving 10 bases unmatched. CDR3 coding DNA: TGTGCCAGCGGGGAAGACAGGGGATGGAATTCACCCCTCCACTTT. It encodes CASGEDRGWNSPLHF. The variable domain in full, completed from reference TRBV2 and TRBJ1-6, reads EPEVTQTPSHQVTQMGQEVILRCVPISNHLYFYWYRQILGQKVEFLVSFYNNEISEKSEIFDDQFSVERPDGSNFTLKIRSTKLEDSAMYFCASGEDRGWNSPLHFGNGTRLTVT.

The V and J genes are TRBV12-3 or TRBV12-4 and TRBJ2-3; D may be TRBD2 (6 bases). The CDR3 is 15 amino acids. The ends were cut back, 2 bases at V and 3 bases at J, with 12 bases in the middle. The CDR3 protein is CASSLNGLATDTQYF. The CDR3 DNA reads TGTGCCAGCAGTTTAAACGGGCTAGCGACAGATACGCAGTATTTT.

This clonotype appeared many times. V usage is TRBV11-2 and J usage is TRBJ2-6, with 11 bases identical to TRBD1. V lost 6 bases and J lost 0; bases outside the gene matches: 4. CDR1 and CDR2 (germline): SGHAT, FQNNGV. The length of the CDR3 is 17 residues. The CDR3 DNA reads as TGTGCCAGCAGACGGGGGACAGGGGGCTCTGGGGCCAACGTCCTGACTTTC. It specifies CASRRGTGGSGANVLTF.

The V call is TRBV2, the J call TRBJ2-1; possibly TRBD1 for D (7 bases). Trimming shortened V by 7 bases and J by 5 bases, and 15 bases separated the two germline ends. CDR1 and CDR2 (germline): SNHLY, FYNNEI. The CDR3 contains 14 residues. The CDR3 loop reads CASKEGATHNEQFF. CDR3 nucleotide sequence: TGTGCCAGCAAGGAGGGGGCCACGCACAATGAGCAGTTCTTC. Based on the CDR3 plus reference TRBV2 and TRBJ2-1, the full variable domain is EPEVTQTPSHQVTQMGQEVILRCVPISNHLYFYWYRQILGQKVEFLVSFYNNEISEKSEIFDDQFSVERPDGSNFTLKIRSTKLEDSAMYFCASKEGATHNEQFFGPGTRLTVL.

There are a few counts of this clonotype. The CDR3 is CASSFGGGSADTQYF. DNA for the CDR3: TGTGCCAGCAGCTTTGGGGGCGGGAGCGCAGATACGCAGTATTTT. The V call is TRBV7-9, the J call TRBJ2-3; a weak D match, TRBD2 (7 bases). V lost 3 bases, J lost 4 bases, and 14 bases lay in between. The germline gives CDR1 SEHNR, CDR2 FQNEAQ (reference sequence). The CDR3 runs 15 residues.

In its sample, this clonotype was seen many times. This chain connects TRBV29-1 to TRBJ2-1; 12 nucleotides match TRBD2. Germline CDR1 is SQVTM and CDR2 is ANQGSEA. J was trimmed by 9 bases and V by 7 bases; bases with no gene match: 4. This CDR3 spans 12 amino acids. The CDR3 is CSGGLAGSEQFF. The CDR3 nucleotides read TGCAGCGGGGGACTAGCGGGCAGTGAGCAGTTCTTC.

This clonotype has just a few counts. The CDR3 coding sequence is TGTGCCAGCAGCCCCAGAGCGGACTTAGTAGAGACCCAGTACTTC. Protein product: CASSPRADLVETQYF. J is TRBJ2-5 and V is TRBV11-2; possibly TRBD2 for D (5 bases). Germline lookup yields CDR1 SGHAT and CDR2 FQNNGV. Trimming shortened V by 5 bases and J by 4 bases, and 17 bases separated the two germline ends. This CDR3 is 15 amino acids long.

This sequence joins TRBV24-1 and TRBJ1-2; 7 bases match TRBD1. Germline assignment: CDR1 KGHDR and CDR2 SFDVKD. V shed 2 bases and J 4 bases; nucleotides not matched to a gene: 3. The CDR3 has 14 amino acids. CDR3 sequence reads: CATSDSDRPYGYTF. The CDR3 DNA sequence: TGTGCCACCAGTGATTCGGACAGGCCCTATGGCTACACCTTC.

The CDR3 reads CASSRPSGSTDTQYF. The CDR3 nucleotides are TGTGCCAGCAGCCGTCCCAGCGGGAGCACAGATACGCAGTATTTT. The genes are TRBV3-1 and TRBJ2-3; D may be TRBD2 (6 bases). CDR3 length equals 15 residues. Germline V lookup: CDR1 LGHDT, CDR2 YNNKEL (reference sequence). V gave up 4 bases and J gave up 0 bases, with 11 bases separating them.

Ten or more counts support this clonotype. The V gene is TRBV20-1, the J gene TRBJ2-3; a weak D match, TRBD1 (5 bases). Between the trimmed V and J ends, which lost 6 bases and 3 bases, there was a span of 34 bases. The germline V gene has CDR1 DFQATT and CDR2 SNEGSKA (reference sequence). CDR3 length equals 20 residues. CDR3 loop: CSAYGLSDIDELTTTDTQYF. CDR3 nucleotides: TGCAGTGCGTATGGCCTCTCGGACATCGACGAACTCACAACAACAGATACGCAGTATTTT.

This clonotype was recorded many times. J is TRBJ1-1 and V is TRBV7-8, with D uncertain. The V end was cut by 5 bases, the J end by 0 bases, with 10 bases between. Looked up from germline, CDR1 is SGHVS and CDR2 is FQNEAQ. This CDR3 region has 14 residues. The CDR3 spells CASSARRMNTEAFF. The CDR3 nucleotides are TGTGCCAGCAGCGCTAGACGGATGAACACTGAAGCTTTCTTT. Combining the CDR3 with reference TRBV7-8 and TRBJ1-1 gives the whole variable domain GAGVSQSPRYKVAKRGQDVALRCDPISGHVSLFWYQQALGQGPEFLTYFQNEAQLDKSGLPSDRFFAERPEGSVSTLKIQRTQQEDSAVYLCASSARRMNTEAFFGQGTRLTVV.

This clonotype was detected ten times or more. The CDR3 protein is CAIRRAGELFF. CDR3 DNA sequence: TGTGCCATCCGGAGAGCCGGGGAGCTGTTTTTT. V usage is TRBV27 and J usage is TRBJ2-2; D not resolved. Germline CDR1 and CDR2: MNHEY and SMNVEV (reference sequence). The CDR3 covers 11 residues. Trimming took off 10 bases at V and 6 bases at J, with 9 bases between the two ends.

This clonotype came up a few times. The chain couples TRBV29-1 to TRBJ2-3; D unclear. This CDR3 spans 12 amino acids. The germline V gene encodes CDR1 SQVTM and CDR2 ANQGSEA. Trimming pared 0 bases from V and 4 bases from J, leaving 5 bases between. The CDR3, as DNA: TGCAGCGTTGAAGAGGCCGCAGATACGCAGTATTTT. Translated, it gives CSVEEAADTQYF.

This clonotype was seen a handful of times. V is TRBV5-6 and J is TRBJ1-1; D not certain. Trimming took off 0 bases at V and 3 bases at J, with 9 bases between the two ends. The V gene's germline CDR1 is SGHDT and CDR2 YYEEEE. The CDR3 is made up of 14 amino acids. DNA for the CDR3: TGTGCCAGCAGCTTGGAAGCAGTATACACTGAAGCTTTCTTT. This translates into CASSLEAVYTEAFF.

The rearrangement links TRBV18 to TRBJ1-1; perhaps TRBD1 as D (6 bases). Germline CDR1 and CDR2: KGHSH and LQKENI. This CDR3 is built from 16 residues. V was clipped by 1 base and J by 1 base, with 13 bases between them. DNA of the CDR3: TGTGCCAGCTCACCACGAGGTCTGGGGGCGAACACTGAAGCTTTCTTT. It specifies CASSPRGLGANTEAFF.

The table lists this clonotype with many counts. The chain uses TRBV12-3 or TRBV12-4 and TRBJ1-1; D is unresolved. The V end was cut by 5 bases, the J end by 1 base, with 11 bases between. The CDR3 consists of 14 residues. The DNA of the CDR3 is TGTGCCAGCAGTCAGATGAGGGCGAACACTGAAGCTTTCTTT. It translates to CASSQMRANTEAFF.

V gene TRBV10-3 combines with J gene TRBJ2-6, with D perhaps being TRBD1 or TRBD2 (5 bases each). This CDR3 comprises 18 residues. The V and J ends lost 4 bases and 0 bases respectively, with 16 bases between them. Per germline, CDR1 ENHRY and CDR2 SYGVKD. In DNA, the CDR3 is TGTGCCATCAGTGCCGCCTTGGGACGCCTCTCTGGGGCCAACGTCCTGACTTTC. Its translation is CAISAALGRLSGANVLTF.

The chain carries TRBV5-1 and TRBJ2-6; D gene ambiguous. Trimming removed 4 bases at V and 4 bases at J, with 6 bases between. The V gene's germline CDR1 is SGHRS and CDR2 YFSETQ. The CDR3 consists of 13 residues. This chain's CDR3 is CASSNQGANVLTF. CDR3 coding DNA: TGCGCCAGCAGCAATCAGGGGGCCAACGTCCTGACTTTC.

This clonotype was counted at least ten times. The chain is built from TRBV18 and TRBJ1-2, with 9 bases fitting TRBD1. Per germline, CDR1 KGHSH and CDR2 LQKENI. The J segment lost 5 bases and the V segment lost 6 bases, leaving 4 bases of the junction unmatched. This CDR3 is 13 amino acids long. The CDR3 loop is CASSRQGGYGYTF. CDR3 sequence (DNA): TGTGCCAGCTCTCGACAGGGGGGATATGGCTACACCTTC.

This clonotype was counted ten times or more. CDR3 protein: CAESDRIVGQPQHF. For the CDR3, the DNA is TGTGCCGAATCGGACCGTATTGTAGGTCAGCCCCAGCATTTT. This sequence joins TRBV7-2 and TRBJ1-5; D gene uncertain. Germline CDR1 is SGHTA and CDR2 is FQGNSA. The CDR3 is 14 amino acids. V shed 11 bases and J shed 6 bases, with 20 bases lying between them.

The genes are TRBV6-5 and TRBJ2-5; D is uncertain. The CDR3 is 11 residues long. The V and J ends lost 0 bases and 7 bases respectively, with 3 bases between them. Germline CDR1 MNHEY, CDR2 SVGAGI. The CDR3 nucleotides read TGTGCCAGCAGTTACTCGGGGACCCAGTACTTC. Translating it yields CASSYSGTQYF.

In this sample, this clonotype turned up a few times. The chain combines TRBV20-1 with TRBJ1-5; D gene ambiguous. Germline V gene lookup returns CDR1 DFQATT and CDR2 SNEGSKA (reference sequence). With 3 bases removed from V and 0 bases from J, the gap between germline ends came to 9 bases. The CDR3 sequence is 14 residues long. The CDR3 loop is CSASKPGSNQPQHF. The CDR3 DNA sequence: TGCAGTGCTAGTAAACCGGGTAGCAATCAGCCCCAGCATTTT.

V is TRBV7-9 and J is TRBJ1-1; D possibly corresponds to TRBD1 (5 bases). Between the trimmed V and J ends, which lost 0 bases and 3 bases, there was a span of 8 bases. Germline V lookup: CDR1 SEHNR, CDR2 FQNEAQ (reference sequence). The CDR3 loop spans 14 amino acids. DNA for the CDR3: TGTGCCAGCAGCTTAGCGATGGGGCACACTGAAGCTTTCTTT. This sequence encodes CASSLAMGHTEAFF. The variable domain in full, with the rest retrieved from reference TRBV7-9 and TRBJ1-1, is DTGVSQNPRHKITKRGQNVTFRCDPISEHNRLYWYRQTLGQGPEFLTYFQNEAQLEKSRLLSDRFSAERPKGSFSTLEIQRTEQGDSAMYLCASSLAMGHTEAFFGQGTRLTVV.

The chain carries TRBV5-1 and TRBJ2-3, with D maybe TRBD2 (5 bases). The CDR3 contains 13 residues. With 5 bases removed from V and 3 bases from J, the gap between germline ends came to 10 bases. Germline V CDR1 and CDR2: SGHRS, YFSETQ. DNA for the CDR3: TGCGCCAGCAGGGGTCCGGGGACAGATACGCAGTATTTT. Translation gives CASRGPGTDTQYF.